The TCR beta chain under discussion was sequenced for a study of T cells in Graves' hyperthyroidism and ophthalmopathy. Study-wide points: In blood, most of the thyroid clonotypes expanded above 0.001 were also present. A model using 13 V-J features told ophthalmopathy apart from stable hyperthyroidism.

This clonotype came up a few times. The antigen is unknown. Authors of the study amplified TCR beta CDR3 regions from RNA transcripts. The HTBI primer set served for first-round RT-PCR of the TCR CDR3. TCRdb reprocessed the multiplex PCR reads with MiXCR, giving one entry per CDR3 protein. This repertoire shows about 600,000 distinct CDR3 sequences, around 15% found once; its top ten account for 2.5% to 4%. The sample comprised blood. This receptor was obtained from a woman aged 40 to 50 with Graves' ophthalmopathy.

The CDR3 DNA reads TGTGCCAGCAGTCCCCAGCTTGGAGAAAACACCATATATTTT. Translated, it gives CASSPQLGENTIYF. V and J are TRBV25-1 and TRBJ1-3; D unclear. CDR1 MGHDK and CDR2 SYGVNS come from the germline V gene. The CDR3 is made up of 14 amino acids. V lost 5 bases to trimming and J lost 6 bases, with 14 bases between them.